The rows below give T cell receptor beta chains drawn from one sample of a study of Ad26.COV2.S vaccination and SARS-CoV-2 variants. Only in-frame clones appear in the TCRdb table, and some are missing; sequencing was by immunoSEQ multiplex PCR. The data contain almost 400,000 clones, 89% of them singletons. The material sequenced was peripheral blood, taken in a trial of Ad26.COV2.S vaccine versus placebo. The origin of the receptors is a person aged 18 to 59 who received the Ad26.COV2.S COVID-19 vaccine or a placebo. Each CDR3 is given with its conserved first and last residue. A D gene is named only where the DNA matches it firmly. The size field is filled for only some rows; it gives once, few, many or a size class.

>15|-|TRBJ2-1|TRBV6-5|TRBD2
TGTGCCAGCAGTTACTCAGTGGCAGGGAGGGATGAGCAGTTCTTC
CASSYSVAGRDEQFF
>15|once|TRBJ2-1|TRBV12-5|-
TGTGCTAGTGGTTTGACCCAACTCTCCTACAATGAGCAGTTCTTC
CASGLTQLSYNEQFF
>12|-|TRBJ1-2|TRBV30|-
TGTGCCTGGGTTAGCTCTAACTATGGCTACACCTTC
CAWVSSNYGYTF
>15|-|TRBJ2-1|TRBV10-3|TRBD2
TGTGCCATCAGTGATAAGCGGGAGGGGGGCAATGAGCAGTTCTTC
CAISDKREGGNEQFF
>13|once|TRBJ1-1|TRBV10-3|-
TGTGCCATCAGCGACGGGGGGACCACTGAAGCTTTCTTT
CAISDGGTTEAFF
>12|once|TRBJ1-1|TRBV24-1|-
TGTGCCACCAGTGATTTTCGCAGCAAAGCTTTCTTT
CATSDFRSKAFF
>11|-|TRBJ2-1|TRBV7-3|-
TGTGCCAGCAGCTCAGGGCGGGAGCAGTTCTTC
CASSSGREQFF
>16|-|TRBJ2-3|TRBV4-2|TRBD2
TGTGCCAGCAGCCAGGTAGGGACTAGCGGGTTGGATACGCAGTATTTT
CASSQVGTSGLDTQYF
>14|once|TRBJ2-7|TRBV20-1|-
TGCAGTGCTAGTGAGGGGGGCGACTCCTACGAGCAGTACTTC
CSASEGGDSYEQYF
>15|once|TRBJ1-2|TRBV9|TRBD1
TGTGCCAGCAGCGTAGAACAGGGGGCTTTCTATGGCTACACCTTC
CASSVEQGAFYGYTF
>13|-|TRBJ2-7|TRBV10-3|-
TGTGCCATCGAAGGGACTTCCTCCTACGAGCAGTACTTC
CAIEGTSSYEQYF
>17|-|TRBJ1-6|TRBV4-1|-
TGCGCCAGCAGCCAAGATGGTGCAGGGAATCATAATTCACCCCTCCACTTT
CASSQDGAGNHNSPLHF
>15|-|TRBJ1-5|TRBV23-1|TRBD1
TGCGCCAGCAGAGCAGGGGGCGATCGGAATCAGCCCCAGCATTTT
CASRAGGDRNQPQHF
>15|-|TRBJ2-7|TRBV5-4|TRBD1
TGTGCCAGCAGCTTACCGGGACAGGGGAGCCACGAGCAGTACTTC
CASSLPGQGSHEQYF
>14|-|TRBJ2-7|TRBV19|-
TGTGCCAGTACCACGCCGGACTATCCGTACGAGCAGTACTTC
CASTTPDYPYEQYF
>13|-|TRBJ1-6|TRBV6-5|-
TGTGCCAGCAGGCCGTCGGGGGGTTCACCCCTCCACTTT
CASRPSGGSPLHF
>13|-|TRBJ1-2|TRBV7-2|-
TGTGCCAGCAGCTCACGCAGGGGCTATGGCTACACCTTC
CASSSRRGYGYTF
>14|-|TRBJ2-3|TRBV7-2|-
TGTGCCAGCAGCTTAGGGCCTACATCGGGTACGCAGTATTTT
CASSLGPTSGTQYF
>12|-|TRBJ1-2|TRBV5-1|TRBD1
TGCGCCAGCAGCGCGACAGGGAATGGCTACACCTTC
CASSATGNGYTF
>17|-|TRBJ2-3|TRBV14|TRBD1
TGTGCCAGCAGCCATCTTCCGAGGACAGGGGATACAGATACGCAGTATTTT
CASSHLPRTGDTDTQYF
>12|-|TRBJ2-1|TRBV30|-
TGTGCCTGGAGTGCACTGGGGCACGAGCAGTTCTTC
CAWSALGHEQFF
>13|-|TRBJ2-7|TRBV5-6|TRBD2
TGTGCCAGCAGCTTGACTAGCGGGCGCGAGCAGTACTTC
CASSLTSGREQYF
>13|-|TRBJ1-1|TRBV6-5|-
TGTGCCAGCAGTTTTAGTAGGAACACTGAAGCTTTCTTT
CASSFSRNTEAFF
>14|-|TRBJ2-1|TRBV19|TRBD2
TGTGCCAGTAGTATGCGGCTAGCGGGACGCGAGCAGTTCTTC
CASSMRLAGREQFF
>15|-|TRBJ2-7|TRBV19|-
TGTGCCAGTAGTACCCGGACAGAGAGCTCCTACGAGCAGTACTTC
CASSTRTESSYEQYF
>20|-|TRBJ1-3|TRBV7-6|TRBD1
TGTGCCAGCAGCCCCACGGCTGGGACAGGGGTCTTACTTTCTGGAAACACCATATATTTT
CASSPTAGTGVLLSGNTIYF
>14|-|TRBJ1-5|TRBV9|-
TGTGCCAGCAGCGTAGAGAGCGAATCTCAGCCCCAGCATTTT
CASSVESESQPQHF
>14|-|TRBJ2-1|TRBV15|-
TGTGCCACCAGCAGAGGGGACTTCTTTAATGAGCAGTTCTTC
CATSRGDFFNEQFF
>11|few|TRBJ1-3|TRBV30|-
TGTGCCTGGAGTCCCGTTGACACCATATATTTT
CAWSPVDTIYF
>14|-|TRBJ2-3|TRBV5-4|-
TGTGCCAGCAGCCCGGCAGGCAGAGGCGATACGCAGTATTTT
CASSPAGRGDTQYF
>15|few|TRBJ2-1|TRBV7-9|TRBD2
TGTGCCAGCAGCCCCGGGCCGGCTAGCGGGGGATTACGGTTCTTC
CASSPGPASGGLRFF
>15|-|TRBJ1-2|TRBV25-1|-
TGTGCCAGCAGTGAATATAAAGGGCCTGGGGGTGGCTACACCTTC
CASSEYKGPGGGYTF
>14|-|TRBJ1-2|TRBV4-1|-
TGCGCCAGCAGCCAAAGGGACGGGAACTATGGCTACACCTTC
CASSQRDGNYGYTF
>13|-|TRBJ2-1|TRBV12-3/TRBV12-4|-
TGTGCCAGCAGACCAAGACTAATCGATGAGCAGTTCTTC
CASRPRLIDEQFF
>12|-|TRBJ2-7|TRBV7-9|-
TGTGCCAGCAGCTTATGGGGGGAAACGCAGTACTTC
CASSLWGETQYF
>12|-|TRBJ2-7|TRBV29-1|TRBD1
TGCAGCGGCGGACAGGCGCCCTACGAGCAGTACTTC
CSGGQAPYEQYF
>14|once|TRBJ2-7|TRBV28|-
TGTGCCGTTTCCGGGGTCGGGTCATCCTACGAGCAGTACTTC
CAVSGVGSSYEQYF
>14|-|TRBJ2-7|TRBV30|TRBD2
TGTGCCTGGATTCCTAGGCTAGCGGCCTACGAGCAGTACTTC
CAWIPRLAAYEQYF
>16|-|TRBJ2-7|TRBV6-2/TRBV6-3|-
TGTGCCAGCAGTTACAGGGGGAGACTCATCTCCTACGAGCAGTACTTC
CASSYRGRLISYEQYF
>11|-|TRBJ2-1|TRBV12-3/TRBV12-4|-
TGTGCCAGCAGTTTGATGGATGAGCAGTTCTTC
CASSLMDEQFF
>13|-|TRBJ1-2|TRBV7-2|-
TGTGCCAGCAGATCAACAGGGATTTATGGCTACACCTTC
CASRSTGIYGYTF
>17|-|TRBJ2-2|TRBV4-1|TRBD2
TGCGCCAGCAGCCTAGGACTAGCGGGAGGGCCTAACGGGGAGCTGTTTTTT
CASSLGLAGGPNGELFF
>14|-|TRBJ2-7|TRBV5-1|TRBD1
TGCGCCAGCAGCTGGACAGGGAATTGGTACGAGCAGTACTTC
CASSWTGNWYEQYF
>13|many|TRBJ2-7|TRBV4-1|TRBD1
TGCGCCAGCAGCCCTTGGGACAGGGCCGAGCAGTACTTC
CASSPWDRAEQYF
>16|-|TRBJ2-1|TRBV10-3|TRBD2
TGTGCCACCGCGGGCCGAACTAGCGGGAGAGATAATGAGCAGTTCTTC
CATAGRTSGRDNEQFF
>17|once|TRBJ2-1|TRBV4-1|TRBD1
TGCGCCAGCAGCCACGGCAGGACAGGGAATCGATACAATGAGCAGTTCTTC
CASSHGRTGNRYNEQFF